These T cell receptor beta chains were read from a single sample in a study of T-cell memory formation after mild COVID-19. TCRdb re-called the 5' RACE reads through MiXCR, storing one row per CDR3 protein. The table shows roughly 410,000 distinct CDR3 sequences, with 20% to 25% occurring only once. Input material: PBMCs or a T cell subset sorted from them (not recorded which). These receptors were collected from an adult woman who had mild COVID-19 (a few samples of this study predate the infection). Cell type and time point are not known. Both conserved end residues are part of each CDR3. A D gene is named only where the DNA matches it firmly. Size values are once, few and many counts, or a class for expanded clones, and some rows have none.

NA,TRBV27,NA,TRBJ1-5,TGTGCCAGCAGTTTACGATTGGGCAATCAGCCCCAGCATTTT,CASSLRLGNQPQHF
NA,TRBV14,NA,TRBJ1-4,TGTGCCAGCAGCCAAGAACCTGGATGGAAACTGTTTTTT,CASSQEPGWKLFF
NA,TRBV5-1,TRBD1,TRBJ1-5,TGCGCCAGCAGCTATGGACAGGGCGGCAATCAGCCCCAGCATTTT,CASSYGQGGNQPQHF
few,TRBV4-2,TRBD2,TRBJ2-1,TGTGCCAGCAGTTATTCGGGAAGCGGGAGATACAATGAGCAGTTCTTC,CASSYSGSGRYNEQFF
NA,TRBV6-5,TRBD1,TRBJ2-7,TGTGCCAGCAGTTACGGGACAGGGGCTTACGAGCAGTACTTC,CASSYGTGAYEQYF
few,TRBV5-1,NA,TRBJ1-1,TGCGCCAGCAGCGCGGACAGCTTGAACACTGAAGCTTTCTTT,CASSADSLNTEAFF
many,TRBV27,NA,TRBJ1-1,TGTGCCAGCAGTTTGATGGGACGGGGGAAAGCTTTCTTT,CASSLMGRGKAFF
NA,TRBV5-1,TRBD1,TRBJ2-1,TGCGCCAGCAGCCCACACGCGGGACAGGGGGCCAATGAGCAGTTCTTC,CASSPHAGQGANEQFF
NA,TRBV7-9,NA,TRBJ1-1,TGTGCCAGCAGCTTCGGGCAGTCTGAAGCTTTCTTT,CASSFGQSEAFF
NA,TRBV7-9,NA,TRBJ2-7,TGTGCCAGCAGCCCCCGGGCGGCATCCTACGAGCAGTACTTC,CASSPRAASYEQYF
NA,TRBV7-9,NA,TRBJ2-7,TGTGCCAGCAGCTTATCAGGGAGTCCAGCTACCGCCTACGAGCAGTACTTC,CASSLSGSPATAYEQYF
NA,TRBV12-3/TRBV12-4,TRBD1,TRBJ2-7,TGTGCCAGCAGACAGGGGGGCAGCTCCTACGAGCAGTACTTC,CASRQGGSSYEQYF
few,TRBV15,NA,TRBJ1-5,TGTGCCACCAGCAGACAAGGGAGCAATCAGCCCCAGCATTTT,CATSRQGSNQPQHF
NA,TRBV12-3/TRBV12-4,NA,TRBJ1-1,TGTGCCAGCAGTTTTGGACACAACACTGAAGCTTTCTTT,CASSFGHNTEAFF
once,TRBV3-1,TRBD2,TRBJ2-5,TGTGCCAGCAGCCAAGTCTCTAGCGGGAGGATCTACCAAGAGACCCAGTACTTC,CASSQVSSGRIYQETQYF
few,TRBV20-1,TRBD1,TRBJ2-7,TGCAGTGCCCCGTACAGGGGGAACTACGAGCAGTACTTC,CSAPYRGNYEQYF
few,TRBV6-5,NA,TRBJ2-3,TGTGCCAGCAGTTACGGTGCTTCAGATACGCAGTATTTT,CASSYGASDTQYF
NA,TRBV14,NA,TRBJ2-1,TGTGCCAGCAGCCAAGCTTTGGATGAGCAGTTCTTC,CASSQALDEQFF
NA,TRBV6-5,TRBD1,TRBJ2-7,TGTGCCAGCAGTTACCTTACGACAGGGTACGAGCAGTACTTC,CASSYLTTGYEQYF
NA,TRBV7-2,NA,TRBJ2-1,TGTGCCAGCAGCTTAGCCCCTAGACGTGAGCAGTTCTTC,CASSLAPRREQFF
few,TRBV15,NA,TRBJ2-3,TGTGCCACCAGCAGAGGAAGGGTGGACCACACAGATACGCAGTATTTT,CATSRGRVDHTDTQYF